Included here is one T cell receptor beta chain sequence, with context. Its antigen remains unidentified. These data are taken from a study of siplizumab effects on memory and regulatory T cells. Broader study findings: Alloreactive sequences traceable to unstimulated CD4+ memory cells were significantly reduced by siplizumab.

Each sample had 80,000 to 100,000 TCR templates assayed. The protocol was immunoSEQ multiplex PCR, while the TCRdb copy is restricted to in-frame clones and leaves out a portion. This table has about 26,000 clones, 65% to 90% appearing once. The sequenced sample was memory CD4+ T cells sorted from blood. The TCR sequence derives from a human donor in good health.

CDR3 sequence (DNA): TGTGCCAGTAGTAAGCTAGCGGGAGCCTACAATGAGCAGTTCTTC. Protein product: CASSKLAGAYNEQFF. The V and J genes are TRBV19 and TRBJ2-1; TRBD2 matches 10 bases. Germline CDR1 LNHDA, CDR2 SQIVND (reference sequence). This CDR3 is built from 15 residues. V dropped 4 bases and J dropped 2; count of bases not matched to a gene: 2.